There are many counts of the clone carrying this TCR beta chain. The entry originates in a study of blood T cells in healthy people across ages. Then a second PCR, running roughly 7 to 11 cycles, was carried out with a sample-barcoded 5' primer and a J-beta primer mix. Via MiXCR, TCRdb re-called the 5' RACE reads, giving one row per CDR3 protein. The sample carries 1,100,000 or so distinct CDR3 sequences, under 55% recorded once. CDR3 length: 14 residues. CDR1 KGHDR and CDR2 SFDVKD come from the germline V gene. V was shortened by 5 bases and J by 5 bases, with 12 bases between the two germline ends. The specimen sequenced was blood. The J gene is TRBJ2-1, the V gene TRBV24-1, with a tentative D call TRBD1 (5 bases). The clonotype comes from an older woman in good health. DNA of the CDR3: TGTGCCACCAGTGGTTGGGGCGGAGACAATGAGCAGTTCTTC. Protein: CATSGWGGDNEQFF.